This T cell receptor beta chain was identified in a study of cytotoxic CD8 clonotypes in ibrutinib-treated CLL. Study-wide background: The study recorded mean values of approximately 260,000 productive templates and 94,082 productive rearrangements per sample. Findings and limits, study-wide: Clonality went up at ibrutinib response and then declined back toward baseline at progression.

The CDR3 sequence is 17 residues long. V was clipped by 2 bases and J by 2 bases, with 16 bases between them. From germline, CDR1 is KGHSH and CDR2 LQKENI. About this clone: The antigen remains unidentified.

Some clones are missing from TCRdb's copy, which holds only in-frame ones; the method was immunoSEQ multiplex PCR. The table has 250,000 to 350,000 clones, roughly 76% seen once. The genes are TRBV18 and TRBJ1-5; tentative D call: TRBD1 (6 bases). The sequence came from a human donor with chronic lymphocytic leukemia. The sequencing used PBMCs, collected at disease progression, from a patient treated with ibrutinib. The CDR3 is CASSPMQGPGGNQPQHF. DNA of the CDR3: TGTGCCAGCTCACCAATGCAGGGGCCGGGGGGCAATCAGCCCCAGCATTTT.